The clone carrying this TCR beta chain was seen many times. The antigen is undetermined. This sample was taken from a study of response to subunit inactivated influenza vaccine. Findings and caveats of the study: New T cells are recruited in small numbers by each seasonal influenza vaccination, according to the authors' suggestion.

Trimming shortened V by 4 bases and J by 8 bases, and 8 bases separated the two germline ends. The CDR3 length is 12 residues. In germline, CDR1 is KGHSY, CDR2 FQNENV. Each CDR3 protein is one row after TCRdb ran MiXCR on the RT-PCR reads. The sample holds roughly 170,000 distinct CDR3 sequences; around 9.2% are singletons and the top ten take roughly a tenth. The chain is built from TRBV16 and TRBJ1-4, with D uncertain. The sample was non-naive T cells sorted from PBMCs, taken on the day of vaccination. The TCR originated in a man aged 50 to 59 who received an inactivated influenza vaccine. The CDR3: CASSPRREKLFF. The DNA for the CDR3 is TGTGCCAGCAGCCCCCGTCGGGAAAAACTGTTTTTT.